A selection of T cell receptor beta chains follows, all from one sample in a study of blood T cell repertoires in COVID-19. The data were produced by immunoSEQ multiplex PCR, yet TCRdb's version contains in-frame clones alone and is incomplete. The sample has about 98,000 clones; around 72% are singletons. The sample comprised peripheral blood. These receptors were obtained from a man in his 70s with acute or convalescent COVID-19. The CDR3 runs from the conserved cysteine through the conserved F or W. A D gene is named only where the DNA matches it firmly. The size entry is marked missing in some rows and otherwise reads once, few, many or a size class.

clone_size	v_call	j_call	d_call	cdr3_nt	cdr3_aa
-	TRBV28	TRBJ1-5	TRBD1	TGTGCCAGCAGTTCGCCGACAGGGGGGTTTGGTCAGCCCCAGCATTTT	CASSSPTGGFGQPQHF
-	TRBV30	TRBJ1-4	-	TGTGCCTGGAGTACCCCCCGGAGATCTAATGAAAAACTGTTTTTT	CAWSTPRRSNEKLFF
-	TRBV7-6	TRBJ2-2	TRBD1	TGTGCCAGCAGCTTAGGGGCAGGGGGCAGCTCGAACACCGGGGAGCTGTTTTTT	CASSLGAGGSSNTGELFF
-	TRBV10-3	TRBJ2-3	-	TGTGCCATCAGTGATTCGTCTCCCCGTACAGATACGCAGTATTTT	CAISDSSPRTDTQYF
-	TRBV30	TRBJ2-2	-	TGTGCCGGCCTTCACCGGGGTTCCGGGGAGCTGTTTTTT	CAGLHRGSGELFF
-	TRBV20-1	TRBJ2-7	-	TGCAGTGCTAGTATGGGACTTGGTCACTACGAGCAGTACTTC	CSASMGLGHYEQYF
few	TRBV24-1	TRBJ1-1	TRBD1	TGTGCCGTCTCCGGGACAGGGACTGAAGCTTTCTTT	CAVSGTGTEAFF
few	TRBV5-4	TRBJ1-6	-	TGTGCCAGCAGCTTGTGGTCAGATTCACCCCTCCACTTT	CASSLWSDSPLHF
few	TRBV4-2	TRBJ2-4	TRBD1	TGTGCCAGCAGCCAAACAGGGGCGGTAATAGCCAAAAACATTCAGTACTTC	CASSQTGAVIAKNIQYF
-	TRBV24-1	TRBJ2-1	TRBD2	TGTGCCACCAGCGCTGCTAGCGGGGGGATTTCCTACAATGAGCAGTTCTTC	CATSAASGGISYNEQFF
-	TRBV7-9	TRBJ2-1	TRBD2	TGTGCCAGCAGCCAGGGGCTAGCGGGAGGAAATGAGCAGTTCTTC	CASSQGLAGGNEQFF
-	TRBV5-1	TRBJ2-3	-	TGCGCCAGCAGCTCCCTTGGGGGAGGCCGAGATACGCAGTATTTT	CASSSLGGGRDTQYF
-	TRBV19	TRBJ1-5	-	TGTGCCAGTAGTATGCAGGGGCCCAATCAGCCCCAGCATTTT	CASSMQGPNQPQHF
-	TRBV28	TRBJ2-5	TRBD1	TGTGCCAGCAGCCGGAACAGGGGTAGTCAATTAGAGACCCAGTACTTC	CASSRNRGSQLETQYF
-	TRBV11-2	TRBJ2-1	-	TGTGCCAGCAAGGGCGGGTCCAGCTCCTACAATGAGCAGTTCTTC	CASKGGSSSYNEQFF
-	TRBV28	TRBJ2-1	TRBD2	TGTGCCAGCAGTTTAAGGAGCGGGAGGGCCTCTAAGGACAATGAGCAGTTCTTC	CASSLRSGRASKDNEQFF
-	TRBV9	TRBJ2-7	TRBD2	TGTGCCAGCGGAGCGGGAACCTACGAGCAGTACTTC	CASGAGTYEQYF
-	TRBV2	TRBJ2-3	TRBD1	TGTGCCAGCAGCACAGGGGGCTGGAGAACAGATACGCAGTATTTT	CASSTGGWRTDTQYF
-	TRBV11-3	TRBJ2-7	-	TGTGCCAGCAGCCAGGACAGCGCCTACGAGCAGTACTTC	CASSQDSAYEQYF
-	TRBV14	TRBJ2-7	TRBD1	TGTGCCAGCAGCCGGGACAGGGTCGACGAGCAGTACTTC	CASSRDRVDEQYF
-	TRBV5-1	TRBJ2-5	TRBD2	TGCGCCAGCAGTCGGACCGGGACTAGCGGAGCACAAGAGACCCAGTACTTC	CASSRTGTSGAQETQYF
-	TRBV3-1/TRBV3-2	TRBJ2-4	TRBD2	TGTGCCAGCAGCCAGGGGACTAGCGGCATCAAAAACATTCAGTACTTC	CASSQGTSGIKNIQYF
-	TRBV9	TRBJ2-1	TRBD2	TGTGCCAGCAGCGTAGTTGCGGGAGTCACCAATGAGCAGTTCTTC	CASSVVAGVTNEQFF
few	TRBV7-9	TRBJ2-3	-	TGTGCCAGCAGCTTTGACCCCAGGACAGCCTCGTTGTTACGTACGCAGTATTTT	CASSFDPRTASLLRTQYF
-	TRBV7-2	TRBJ2-1	-	TGTGCCAGCACCCTAGCGAGGGTCTCCTACAATGAGCAGTTCTTC	CASTLARVSYNEQFF
-	TRBV19	TRBJ2-2	TRBD2	TGTGCCAGTAGTTTCGGGACTAGCGGGAGACCGAACACCGGGGAGCTGTTTTTT	CASSFGTSGRPNTGELFF
-	TRBV19	TRBJ2-2	TRBD2	TGTGCCAGTAGTAAAGGGAGGGTTCGAGGGGTGAGCACCGGGGAGCTGTTTTTT	CASSKGRVRGVSTGELFF
-	TRBV5-4	TRBJ2-7	-	TGTGCCAGCAGCCTTGGAGGTATGTCCCACGAGCAGTACTTC	CASSLGGMSHEQYF
-	TRBV7-2	TRBJ2-7	TRBD2	TGTGCCAGCAGCTTCGGGGGACTAGCGGCTTACGAGCAGTACTTC	CASSFGGLAAYEQYF
-	TRBV7-8	TRBJ2-3	TRBD2	TGTGCCAGCAGCCCCAATCAGCGGGAGGCTAGCACAGATACGCAGTATTTT	CASSPNQREASTDTQYF
-	TRBV6-4	TRBJ1-2	TRBD1	TGTGCCAGCAGTAAGGGACAGAACTATGGCTACACCTTC	CASSKGQNYGYTF
-	TRBV30	TRBJ2-7	-	TGTGCCTGGAGGCCAGGGCATACCTACGAGCAGTACTTC	CAWRPGHTYEQYF
-	TRBV27	TRBJ1-2	TRBD1	TGTGCCAGCAGTTTCGGGACAGGGAACTATGGCTACACCTTC	CASSFGTGNYGYTF
-	TRBV16	TRBJ2-4	TRBD2	TGTGCCAGCAGCCAGCCTGGGGGACTAGCGGGGAACCTAGCCAAAAACATTCAGTACTTC	CASSQPGGLAGNLAKNIQYF
-	TRBV7-2	TRBJ2-1	-	TGTGCCAGCAGCTTAGTCGCGGACTCTTACAATGAGCAGTTCTTC	CASSLVADSYNEQFF
-	TRBV21-1	TRBJ2-3	-	TGTGCCAGCAGCAAAGGAAGGAGACTAGCGGGAGGGCCAGATACGCAGTATTTT	CASSKGRRLAGGPDTQYF
-	TRBV7-8	TRBJ2-7	TRBD1	TGTGCCAGCAGCTTATATCAAGGGCAGGGGGCCCACGAGCAGTACTTC	CASSLYQGQGAHEQYF
-	TRBV6-4	TRBJ2-2	TRBD2	TGTGCCAGCAAACTAGCGGGAGCCGGCACCGGGGAGCTGTTTTTT	CASKLAGAGTGELFF
-	TRBV7-7	TRBJ2-5	-	TGTGCTAGCAGCCTAGGGACCTGGGGAGGAGAGACCCAGTACTTC	CASSLGTWGGETQYF
-	TRBV7-8	TRBJ2-3	-	TGTGCCAGCAGCCGGAGCCGCACAGATACGCAGTATTTT	CASSRSRTDTQYF
-	TRBV3-1/TRBV3-2	TRBJ2-1	TRBD2	TGTGCCAGCAGCCTCCAGACTAGCGGGCCCCAGTTCTTC	CASSLQTSGPQFF
-	TRBV20-1	TRBJ2-7	-	TGCAGTGCTAGTTCAGGGGCCAACTACGAGCAGTACTTC	CSASSGANYEQYF
-	TRBV5-4	TRBJ2-5	-	TGTGCCAGCAGCTTGGGGGTAGCGGACCAAGAGACCCAGTACTTC	CASSLGVADQETQYF
few	TRBV5-6	TRBJ2-7	TRBD2	TGTGCCAGCAGCTTGGGGCTAGCGGTCAATTCCTACGAGCAGTACTTC	CASSLGLAVNSYEQYF